The 9 T cell receptor beta chains listed next were all sequenced from one sample in a study of cytomegalovirus exposure and HLA in healthy donors. The PCR ran on 60 Vbeta and 13 Jbeta primers. Clones were read by immunoSEQ multiplex PCR, and TCRdb kept only the in-frame ones, dropping some. The sample includes tens of thousands of clones. Sequenced sample: PBMCs. The receptors come from a young man in good health and CMV-seropositive.

The chain recombines TRBV11-2 with TRBJ2-3; 8 bases are a match to TRBD2. Germline CDR1 SGHAT, CDR2 FQNNGV. Unmatched junction bases numbered 2, after V lost 3 bases and J lost 3 bases. The CDR3 contains 14 residues. CDR3 in DNA: TGTGCCAGCAGCTTCTCGGGGGGGACAGATACGCAGTATTTT. It is translated as CASSFSGGTDTQYF.

The chain recombines TRBV10-3 with TRBJ2-5; TRBD2 agrees at 9 bases. Per the germline V gene, CDR1 is ENHRY and CDR2 is SYGVKD. Trimming removed 8 bases from V and 2 bases from J; junction bases left unmatched: 9. CDR3 length: 15 residues. The CDR3 DNA sequence: TGTGCCATCCGGGCTGGGCGGGGGGGGCAAGAGACCCAGTACTTC. As protein: CAIRAGRGGQETQYF.

V and J are TRBV30 and TRBJ2-7; 7 bases are a match to TRBD1. V lost 3 bases to trimming and J lost 0 bases; unmatched junction nucleotides: 5. In germline, CDR1 is GTSNPN, CDR2 SVGIG (reference sequence). This CDR3 is 14 amino acids long. Here the CDR3 DNA reads TGTGCCTGGAGAAGACAGGGCAACTCCTACGAGCAGTACTTC. This translates into CAWRRQGNSYEQYF.

This chain joins TRBV4-1 and TRBJ2-7, with D uncertain. Per the germline V gene, CDR1 is MGHRA and CDR2 is YSYEKL. Trimming removed 3 bases from V and 0 bases from J, with 12 bases in between. The CDR3 has 15 residues. DNA of the CDR3: TGCGCCAGCAGCCAGGCCGCTTGGAGCTCCTACGAGCAGTACTTC. Protein: CASSQAAWSSYEQYF.

This rearrangement joins TRBV30 to TRBJ2-1, with D unclear. V lost 2 bases and J lost 3, with 11 bases in between. Germline V gives CDR1 GTSNPN, CDR2 SVGIG (reference sequence). CDR3 length: 14 residues. The DNA of the CDR3 is TGTGCCTGGAGTTCCCCCTTTAACTACAATGAGCAGTTCTTC. It is translated as CAWSSPFNYNEQFF.

V usage is TRBV6-1 and J usage is TRBJ1-2; the D gene is possibly TRBD1 (5 bases). The germline V gene encodes CDR1 MNHNS and CDR2 SASEGT. V lost 6 bases and J 2 bases, leaving 13 bases between the germline ends. The CDR3 has 14 amino acids. Here the CDR3 DNA reads TGTGCCAGCAGCGACATTGCAGGGAACTATGGCTACACCTTC. This gives the protein CASSDIAGNYGYTF.

V usage is TRBV5-4 and J usage is TRBJ2-3, with TRBD2 matching over 10 bases. Per germline, CDR1 SGHNT and CDR2 YYREEE (reference sequence). This CDR3 is built from 15 residues. V shed 1 base, J shed 2 bases, and the junction held 1 base outside the gene matches. CDR3 region: CASSLTSGNTDTQYF. DNA for the CDR3: TGTGCCAGCAGCTTGACTAGCGGGAACACAGATACGCAGTATTTT.

Remarks on this clone: Other DNA sequences in the same sample also yield this CDR3. The rearrangement links TRBV18 to TRBJ2-2; TRBD1 matches 9 bases. Germline V CDR1 and CDR2: KGHSH, LQKENI. The CDR3 length is 14 residues. J was trimmed by 4 bases and V by 3 bases; bases with no gene match: 0. CDR3 amino acids: CASSPTGGTGELFF. Written as DNA, the CDR3 is TGTGCCAGCTCACCGACAGGGGGCACCGGGGAGCTGTTTTTT.

V and J are TRBV4-1 and TRBJ1-1; D call uncertain. Germline-derived CDR1 and CDR2 are MGHRA and YSYEKL. The CDR3 extends over 16 amino acids. Trimming stripped 0 bases from V and 5 bases from J, with 16 bases between. The DNA of the CDR3 is TGCGCCAGCAGCCAAGATTGGGCTACGTCTATGACTGAAGCTTTCTTT. Protein product: CASSQDWATSMTEAFF.